Described below is a single T cell receptor (beta chain) sequence and its context. In the study's own analysis: Estimated nucleated cell counts came from reference gene primer amplification. The assay was immunoSEQ multiplex PCR, and TCRdb's table has in-frame clones only and misses some. Clonal size and the V and J genes are those of that table, whereas D and trimming came from the DNA. The sample lists a few hundred thousand clones, about 84% occurring once. This entry belongs to a study of blood T cell repertoires in COVID-19. Across the study: Collection of acute and convalescent COVID-19 samples took place in the United States, Italy and Spain. Sources were T cells, B-cell-depleted T cells, or PBMCs; the material itself was cDNA or gDNA.

CDR3 length equals 13 residues. Per germline, CDR1 SQVTM and CDR2 ANQGSEA. V dropped 0 bases and J dropped 6 bases, with 9 bases sitting between them. V is TRBV29-1 and J is TRBJ1-5; no definite D call. The TCR sequence derives from a human donor in a cohort sampled during active COVID-19. Sequenced input: peripheral blood. The chain's CDR3 is CSVEDSGGQPQHF. CDR3 bases: TGCAGCGTTGAAGATAGCGGAGGTCAGCCCCAGCATTTT.